The 17 T cell receptor beta chains below all came from one sample that was sequenced in a study of CD8 T cells in Susac syndrome. Reverse transcription of roughly 0.5 to 1 ug RNA was carried out with random hexamers. TCRdb fed the immunoSEQ multiplex PCR reads into MiXCR, producing one record per CDR3 protein. The table records 150,000 to 200,000 distinct CDR3 sequences, around 94% of them present only once. Sequencing used CD4+ T cells from PBMCs. Receptor source: a human donor in good health.

The chain has TRBV11-2 and TRBJ2-2; TRBD2 matches 8 bases. CDR3 length: 16 residues. V lost 5 bases and J lost 2; bases outside the gene matches: 7. Germline CDR1 and CDR2: SGHAT and FQNNGV. The CDR3 spells CASSPLSGDNTGELFF. The CDR3, as DNA: TGTGCCAGCAGCCCCCTTAGCGGGGACAACACCGGGGAGCTGTTTTTT.

The J gene is TRBJ2-7, the V gene TRBV18; D might be TRBD2 (6 bases). The length of the CDR3 is 16 residues. Germline V gives CDR1 KGHSH, CDR2 LQKENI. Trimming took 0 bases from V and 2 from J, leaving 14 bases between them. DNA for the CDR3: TGTGCCAGCTCACCACCGGGGAGGCCGTCCCCCTACGAGCAGTACTTC. This translates into CASSPPGRPSPYEQYF.

The rearrangement uses TRBV10-3 and TRBJ1-4; unclear D gene. Per germline, CDR1 ENHRY and CDR2 SYGVKD. The germline V and J ends were trimmed by 2 bases and 10 bases, with 14 bases remaining between them. The CDR3 consists of 14 residues. CDR3 region: CAISEEISPGKLFF. CDR3 bases: TGTGCCATCAGTGAGGAGATCTCACCGGGAAAACTGTTTTTT.

The chain carries TRBV6-4 and TRBJ2-4; no firm D call. CDR3 size: 14 residues. Germline values: CDR1 MRHNA, CDR2 SNTAGT. The V gene lost 7 bases and the J gene lost 0 bases, with 10 bases spanning the gap. The CDR3 protein is CASTDELAKNIQYF. The DNA for the CDR3 is TGTGCCAGCACCGACGAGCTAGCCAAAAACATTCAGTACTTC.

The chain couples TRBV20-1 to TRBJ2-3; the match to TRBD1 covers 7 bases. The germline CDR1 and CDR2 sequences are DFQATT and SNEGSKA (reference sequence). This CDR3 region has 13 residues. V lost 3 bases and J lost 5; bases outside the gene matches: 5. The CDR3 loop reads CSASSGTEDTQYF. CDR3 sequence (DNA): TGCAGTGCTAGCTCCGGGACAGAAGATACGCAGTATTTT.

V and J are TRBV7-9 and TRBJ1-4; D gene ambiguous. Per the germline V gene, CDR1 is SEHNR and CDR2 is FQNEAQ (reference sequence). The CDR3 runs to 14 residues. The germline V and J ends were trimmed by 2 bases and 0 bases, with 4 bases remaining between them. CDR3 amino acids: CASSLLATNEKLFF. CDR3 DNA: TGTGCCAGCAGCTTACTCGCAACTAATGAAAAACTGTTTTTT.

The J gene is TRBJ2-7, the V gene TRBV20-1; D might be TRBD1 (6 bases). The ends were cut back, 5 bases at V and 1 base at J, with 15 bases in the middle. Per the germline V gene, CDR1 is DFQATT and CDR2 is SNEGSKA (reference sequence). The CDR3 contains 14 residues. CDR3 loop: CSASRTDGSYEQYF. CDR3 in DNA: TGCAGTGCTTCCCGGACAGATGGATCCTACGAGCAGTACTTC.

The gene calls are TRBV4-2 and TRBJ2-1; 7 bases line up with TRBD2. The ends lost 6 bases at V and 3 bases at J; junction bases unmatched: 2. The germline CDR1 and CDR2 sequences are LGHNA and YNFKEQ. The CDR3 spans 13 residues. The CDR3 region has the DNA TGTGCCAGCAGGGGGGGGGTCTACAATGAGCAGTTCTTC. This sequence encodes CASRGGVYNEQFF.

V gene TRBV4-2 combines with J gene TRBJ2-3; no reliable D call. The CDR3 has 15 residues. CDR1 and CDR2 (germline): LGHNA, YNFKEQ. V lost 0 bases and J lost 2, with 9 bases in between. CDR3 sequence reads: CASSQEMGTTDTQYF. CDR3 in DNA: TGTGCCAGCAGCCAAGAAATGGGAACCACAGATACGCAGTATTTT.

This clonotype was counted a single time. The gene calls are TRBV29-1 and TRBJ2-3, with 11 bases matching TRBD1. Germline V gives CDR1 SQVTM, CDR2 ANQGSEA. This CDR3 region has 16 residues. J lost 3 bases, V lost 6 bases, and 11 bases had no gene match. The chain's CDR3 is CSVLGQGATSTDTQYF. The CDR3 DNA is TGCAGCGTGCTCGGACAGGGGGCGACGTCGACAGATACGCAGTATTTT.

The chain couples TRBV6-5 to TRBJ1-5, with 7 bases lining up with TRBD1. V trimming: 8 bases; J trimming: 7 bases; junction bases outside the gene matches: 8. CDR1 is MNHEY and CDR2 is SVGAGI in the germline V gene. The CDR3 runs 13 residues. The chain's CDR3 is CASSDREGQPQHF. CDR3 in DNA: TGTGCCAGCTCCGACAGGGAGGGGCAGCCCCAGCATTTT.

The J gene is TRBJ1-5, the V gene TRBV2; D unclear. This CDR3 spans 14 amino acids. Trimming pared 1 base from V and 2 bases from J, leaving 6 bases between. CDR1 SNHLY and CDR2 FYNNEI come from the germline V gene. CDR3: CASSEGQGNQPQHF. For the CDR3, the DNA is TGTGCCAGCAGTGAAGGGCAGGGCAATCAGCCCCAGCATTTT.

The chain joins TRBV15 to TRBJ2-1; D is possibly TRBD2 (6 bases). This CDR3 is built from 15 residues. In germline, CDR1 is LNHNV, CDR2 YYDKDF (reference sequence). Trimming took 0 bases from V and 7 from J, leaving 13 bases between them. The CDR3, as DNA: TGTGCCACCAGCAGAGAGGCGGGGCGACCGAATGAGCAGTTCTTC. Its protein product is CATSREAGRPNEQFF.

This sequence joins TRBV6-2 or TRBV6-3 and TRBJ1-6, with TRBD1 identical over 10 bases. Looked up from germline, CDR1 is MNHEY and CDR2 is SVGEGT. V was clipped by 8 bases and J by 7 bases; unmatched bases: 2. The CDR3 length is 13 residues. CDR3 sequence: CASVGQGNSPLHF. Written as DNA, the CDR3 is TGTGCCAGCGTGGGACAGGGGAATTCACCCCTCCACTTT.

This CDR3 is CASSAPGHGTDTQYF. The DNA for the CDR3 is TGTGCCAGCTCAGCCCCCGGACACGGCACAGATACGCAGTATTTT. The rearrangement uses TRBV18 and TRBJ2-3; possibly TRBD1 for D (5 bases). This CDR3 comprises 15 residues. V dropped 5 bases and J dropped 1 base, with 13 bases sitting between them. CDR1 and CDR2 from the germline V gene are KGHSH and LQKENI.

This sequence joins TRBV2 and TRBJ1-5, with a possible D match to TRBD1 (6 bases). Germline lookup yields CDR1 SNHLY and CDR2 FYNNEI. The ends were cut back, 5 bases at V and 6 bases at J, with 14 bases in the middle. The CDR3 sequence is 14 residues long. The CDR3 protein is CASSRDIGSQPQHF. The CDR3 bases are TGTGCCAGCAGTCGGGACATCGGGAGTCAGCCCCAGCATTTT.

CDR3 in amino acids: CASSQFRDEQFF. In nucleotides, the CDR3 is TGTGCCAGCAGCCAATTCCGGGATGAGCAGTTCTTC. V gene TRBV14 combines with J gene TRBJ2-1; D ambiguous. The CDR3 runs 12 residues. With 2 bases removed from V and 8 bases from J, the gap between germline ends came to 7 bases. Germline V gene sequence: CDR1 SGHDN, CDR2 FVKESK.